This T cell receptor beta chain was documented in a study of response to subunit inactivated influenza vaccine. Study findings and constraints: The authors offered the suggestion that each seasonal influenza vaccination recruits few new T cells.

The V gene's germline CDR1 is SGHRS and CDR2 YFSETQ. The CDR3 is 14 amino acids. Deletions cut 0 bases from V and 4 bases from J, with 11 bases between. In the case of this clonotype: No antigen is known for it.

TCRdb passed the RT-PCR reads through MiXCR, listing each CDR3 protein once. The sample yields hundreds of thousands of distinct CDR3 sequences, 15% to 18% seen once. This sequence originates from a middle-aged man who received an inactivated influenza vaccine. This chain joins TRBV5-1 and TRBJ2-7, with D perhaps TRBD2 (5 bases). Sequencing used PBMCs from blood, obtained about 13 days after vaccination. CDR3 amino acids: CASSLEIRDYEQYF. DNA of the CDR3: TGCGCCAGCAGCTTGGAGATTCGGGATTACGAGCAGTACTTC.